The clone carrying this T cell receptor beta chain came up many times. Its antigen is as yet unknown. The data are from a study of T-cell reconstitution after alpha-beta-depleted transplantation in children. Unique molecular identifiers featured in how the TCRbeta library was prepared. TCRdb re-analysed the PCR reads in MiXCR, keeping a single row per CDR3 protein. The sample lists hundreds of thousands of distinct CDR3 sequences, 6.5% to 10% seen once, with 6% to 7% in the top ten. Study conclusions and caveats: Newly made T cells mostly supplied T-cell counts and diversity one year after transplant. For some patients, TCRbeta diversity was high at day 60 because of recipient T cells and thymic progenitors that survived.

The V end was cut by 6 bases, the J end by 10 bases, with 12 bases between. CDR1 and CDR2 (germline): LGHNT, FRNRAP. This CDR3 spans 11 amino acids. The sequence derives from a male patient under 18 who had a stem cell transplant for acute lymphoblastic leukemia, so the T cells may come from the graft donor. This specimen was PBMCs, mostly from graft donor cells, taken 180 days after TCRalphabeta/CD19-depleted stem cell transplant. The chain couples TRBV12-5 to TRBJ1-2; no firm D call. This CDR3 is CASGSPGFYTF. CDR3 DNA: TGTGCTAGTGGCTCCCCCGGGTTCTACACCTTC.